The 32 T cell receptor beta chains in this list originate from one sample, sequenced in a study of T cells in Graves' hyperthyroidism and ophthalmopathy. The CDR3 regions of TCR beta were amplified from RNA transcripts. The primer set for the first-round RT-PCR of the TCR CDR3 was HTBI. TCRdb re-called the multiplex PCR reads with MiXCR, one entry per CDR3 protein. The table shows fewer than 400,000 distinct CDR3 sequences, with over 12% occurring only once. Sequencing input: blood. These receptors originate from a middle-aged man with Graves' ophthalmopathy.

The chain recombines TRBV9 with TRBJ2-7; 8 positions agree with TRBD2. CDR3 length: 15 amino acids. Germline CDR1 and CDR2: SGDLS and YYNGEE. With 0 bases clipped from V and 4 bases from J, the junction kept 6 bases outside the gene matches. The chain's CDR3 is CASSVAAGAPYEQYF. The CDR3 DNA sequence: TGTGCCAGCAGCGTAGCAGCGGGAGCCCCTTACGAGCAGTACTTC.

This clonotype has a count of ten or more. The chain uses TRBV11-3 and TRBJ2-7; the D call may be TRBD1 or TRBD2 (5 bases each). V was cut by 6 bases and J by 3 bases, with 15 bases left in between. Germline CDR1 reads SGHNT; CDR2 reads YENEEA. The CDR3 runs 14 residues. This CDR3 is CASSFGAVNYEQYF. The DNA for the CDR3 is TGTGCCAGCAGTTTCGGGGCGGTAAACTACGAGCAGTACTTC.

The sample holds many counts of this clonotype. The chain employs TRBV11-3 and TRBJ2-2; TRBD1 matches 8 bases. CDR3 length: 13 amino acids. In germline, CDR1 is SGHNT, CDR2 YENEEA. The trim removed 5 bases at V and 8 bases at J, leaving 4 bases unmatched. CDR3 in DNA: TGTGCCAGCAGCGGGGACAGGACTGGGGAGCTGTTTTTT. Amino acids: CASSGDRTGELFF.

This clonotype has only a few counts. The chain has TRBV4-1 and TRBJ2-1, with D perhaps TRBD1 (6 bases). The CDR3 loop spans 16 amino acids. The germline gives CDR1 MGHRA, CDR2 YSYEKL. Trimming removed 3 bases at V and 2 bases at J, with 14 bases between. The CDR3 protein is CASSQNQGSTYNEQFF. The DNA of the CDR3 is TGCGCCAGCAGCCAGAATCAGGGGTCGACCTACAATGAGCAGTTCTTC.

The sample holds a few counts of this clonotype. V gene TRBV29-1 combines with J gene TRBJ2-3; maybe TRBD2 (5 bases). Deletions cut 2 bases from V and 2 bases from J, with 17 bases between. The CDR3 has 16 amino acids. Germline values: CDR1 SQVTM, CDR2 ANQGSEA. The CDR3: CSVEFGLRKLTDTQYF. CDR3 coding DNA: TGCAGCGTTGAATTTGGACTCCGAAAACTCACAGATACGCAGTATTTT.

In this sample, this clonotype turned up many times. This chain joins TRBV7-8 and TRBJ1-1; D is undetermined. Trimming took off 1 base at V and 0 bases at J, with 6 bases between the two ends. From germline, CDR1 is SGHVS and CDR2 FQNEAQ. CDR3 length: 14 residues. The CDR3 coding sequence is TGTGCCAGCAGCTTAGAGGTGTTGAACACTGAAGCTTTCTTT. Translation gives CASSLEVLNTEAFF.

The rearrangement joins TRBV20-1 to TRBJ2-1; possible D gene TRBD2, 5 bases. CDR1 and CDR2 from the germline V gene are DFQATT and SNEGSKA (reference sequence). The ends were cut back, 1 base at V and 1 base at J, with 14 bases in the middle. The CDR3 has 16 amino acids. The CDR3 sequence is CSARVLRGGSYNEQFF. CDR3 nucleotides: TGCAGTGCTAGAGTTTTAAGAGGCGGGTCCTACAATGAGCAGTTCTTC.

This clonotype showed up just once. This chain uses TRBV10-2 with TRBJ1-4; D is uncertain. CDR3 length: 11 amino acids. CDR1 is WSHSY, CDR2 SAAADI, per germline. Trimming pared 3 bases from V and 10 bases from J, leaving 6 bases between. In DNA, the CDR3 is TGCGCCAGCAGTGATGCCGGAAAACTGTTTTTT. Its translation: CASSDAGKLFF.

In this sample, this clonotype turned up many times. The chain couples TRBV30 to TRBJ1-2; a weak D match, TRBD1 (5 bases). This CDR3 is built from 13 residues. V was cut by 2 bases and J by 2 bases, with 9 bases left in between. Germline-derived CDR1 and CDR2 are GTSNPN and SVGIG (reference sequence). CDR3 amino acids: CAWSRGENYGYTF. CDR3 nucleotide sequence: TGTGCCTGGAGTCGAGGGGAAAACTATGGCTACACCTTC. Full variable domain (missing parts from reference TRBV30 and TRBJ1-2): SQTIHQWPATLVQPVGSPLSLECTVEGTSNPNLYWYRQAAGRGLQLLFYSVGIGQISSEVPQNLSASRPQDRQFILSSKKLLLSDSGFYLCAWSRGENYGYTFGSGTRLTVV.

This clonotype has just a few counts. The V call is TRBV5-1, the J call TRBJ2-5; D uncertain. Per germline, CDR1 SGHRS and CDR2 YFSETQ. This CDR3 is built from 15 residues. V was trimmed by 1 base and J by 0 bases, leaving 10 bases between them. In nucleotides, the CDR3 is TGCGCCAGCAGCTTGTTGGTCGGACACCAAGAGACCCAGTACTTC. Amino acid sequence: CASSLLVGHQETQYF.

The rearrangement links TRBV15 to TRBJ2-5; possibly TRBD2 for D (6 bases). From germline, CDR1 is LNHNV and CDR2 YYDKDF (reference sequence). Trimming took 0 bases from V and 2 from J, leaving 7 bases between them. The CDR3 has 14 residues. CDR3 DNA: TGTGCCACCAGCAGAGACGCGGGGCAAGAGACCCAGTACTTC. Its translation is CATSRDAGQETQYF.

V and J are TRBV11-1 and TRBJ2-1; the match to TRBD2 covers 12 bases. Germline values: CDR1 SGHAT, CDR2 FQDESV (reference sequence). V lost 4 bases and J lost 7; bases outside the gene matches: 8. This CDR3 is 16 amino acids long. The CDR3 DNA is TGTGCCAGCAGCTGGACCAGGACTAGCGGGATAAATGAGCAGTTCTTC. Residues: CASSWTRTSGINEQFF.

With regard to this clonotype: Mismatch with germline at one junction end may stem from a read error. The rearrangement links TRBV29-1 to TRBJ2-1, with TRBD2 matching over 7 bases. The length of the CDR3 is 16 residues. Germline V gene lookup returns CDR1 SQVTM and CDR2 ANQGSEA. DNA for the CDR3: TGCAGCGTTGAGGGGAGGGGCGGGAGCTCCCACAATGAGCAGTTCTTC. The encoded protein is CSVEGRGGSSHNEQFF.

This sequence joins TRBV5-1 and TRBJ2-3; possible D gene TRBD2, 6 bases. V lost 4 bases and J lost 5, with 17 bases in between. The CDR3 sequence is 15 residues long. CDR1 is SGHRS, CDR2 YFSETQ, per germline. This chain's CDR3 is CASSTFGLGGDTQYF. The CDR3 DNA sequence: TGCGCCAGCAGCACCTTCGGATTGGGGGGAGATACGCAGTATTTT.

The chain employs TRBV24-1 and TRBJ2-3; the D gene is possibly TRBD2 (6 bases). CDR1 KGHDR and CDR2 SFDVKD come from the germline V gene. V was cut by 3 bases and J by 2 bases, with 14 bases left in between. This CDR3 is built from 16 residues. The CDR3 spells CATSDAHSGHTDTQYF. In nucleotides, the CDR3 is TGTGCCACCAGTGATGCCCATAGCGGTCACACAGATACGCAGTATTTT.

This clonotype was recorded at least ten times. This rearrangement joins TRBV30 to TRBJ2-7; 12 bases match TRBD2. The CDR3 is 17 amino acids. Germline V lookup: CDR1 GTSNPN, CDR2 SVGIG (reference sequence). The trim removed 1 base at V and 5 bases at J, leaving 12 bases unmatched. The CDR3 DNA sequence: TGTGCCTGGAGTGGGTACGGCGCTAGCGGGAGGGCCGACGAGCAGTACTTC. Encoded protein: CAWSGYGASGRADEQYF.

This clonotype was seen many times. The chain has TRBV3-1 and TRBJ2-2; 7 nucleotides align to TRBD2. J was trimmed by 5 bases and V by 0 bases; bases with no gene match: 3. Germline V gives CDR1 LGHDT, CDR2 YNNKEL (reference sequence). The CDR3 is 15 amino acids. The CDR3 protein is CASSQEGLVTGELFF. The CDR3 nucleotides read TGTGCCAGCAGCCAAGAAGGACTAGTAACCGGGGAGCTGTTTTTT.

This clonotype has a count of ten or more. The chain carries TRBV5-1 and TRBJ2-3; D not resolved. Trimming removed 4 bases at V and 2 bases at J, with 11 bases between. CDR1 is SGHRS, CDR2 YFSETQ, per germline. This CDR3 comprises 14 residues. The CDR3 DNA is TGCGCCAGCAGCCTCACGATATACACAGATACGCAGTATTTT. It is translated as CASSLTIYTDTQYF. Filled out from reference TRBV5-1 and TRBJ2-3, the complete variable domain reads KAGVTQTPRYLIKTRGQQVTLSCSPISGHRSVSWYQQTPGQGLQFLFEYFSETQRNKGNFPGRFSGRQFSNSRSEMNVSTLELGDSALYLCASSLTIYTDTQYFGPGTRLTVL.

This clonotype was found many times. This sequence joins TRBV3-1 and TRBJ2-3; D is unclear. The germline CDR1 and CDR2 sequences are LGHDT and YNNKEL (reference sequence). V lost 9 bases and J lost 4, with 8 bases in between. This CDR3 is built from 11 residues. In DNA form, the CDR3 reads TGTGCCAGTTCATGGGCAGATACGCAGTATTTT. Amino acids: CASSWADTQYF.

The V call is TRBV6-2 or TRBV6-3, the J call TRBJ2-5; 12 nucleotides agree with TRBD2. The CDR3 sequence is 13 residues long. J gave up 13 bases and V 0 bases, and 3 bases lay outside the gene matches. Germline V gene sequence: CDR1 MNHEY, CDR2 SVGEGT. The CDR3 coding sequence is TGTGCCAGCAGTTACTCTGGACTAGCGGGAACGTACTTC. It translates to CASSYSGLAGTYF.

This clonotype was counted many times. J is TRBJ2-1 and V is TRBV20-1, with 8 bases identical to TRBD2. In germline, CDR1 is DFQATT, CDR2 SNEGSKA (reference sequence). V was clipped by 2 bases and J by 4 bases; unmatched bases: 4. This CDR3 is 14 amino acids long. CDR3 DNA sequence: TGCAGTGCTAGAATTAGCGGGAAGTACAATGAGCAGTTCTTC. This sequence encodes CSARISGKYNEQFF.

This clonotype was seen a handful of times. V gene TRBV12-3 or TRBV12-4 combines with J gene TRBJ2-3; the D call may be TRBD1 or TRBD2 (5 bases each). The CDR3 is made up of 14 amino acids. V dropped 3 bases and J dropped 5 bases, with 12 bases sitting between them. CDR3 coding DNA: TGTGCCAGCAGTTTGAGGGGTTTGCTAGATACGCAGTATTTT. The encoded protein is CASSLRGLLDTQYF.

At least ten counts were recorded for this clonotype. The chain is built from TRBV6-5 and TRBJ2-7; 7 bases are a match to TRBD2. V was clipped by 5 bases and J by 4 bases; unmatched bases: 14. This CDR3 has 16 residues. The germline CDR1 and CDR2 sequences are MNHEY and SVGAGI. The chain's CDR3 is CASSTPGGTSEYEQYF. DNA for the CDR3: TGTGCCAGCAGTACCCCCGGGGGTACTAGCGAATACGAGCAGTACTTC.

The chain combines TRBV19 with TRBJ1-4, with TRBD1 as a possible D gene (5 bases). CDR3 length equals 16 residues. V was shortened by 6 bases and J by 6 bases, with 20 bases between the two germline ends. Germline V gives CDR1 LNHDA, CDR2 SQIVND (reference sequence). CDR3 coding DNA: TGTGCCAGTAGCCCGAACCCTGGGGGGTTTTATGAAAAACTGTTTTTT. It encodes CASSPNPGGFYEKLFF.

At least ten counts were recorded for this clonotype. The chain employs TRBV18 and TRBJ2-7; D may be TRBD2 (6 bases). This CDR3 is 15 amino acids long. With 0 bases removed from V and 6 bases from J, the gap between germline ends came to 15 bases. CDR1 and CDR2 (germline): KGHSH, LQKENI. CDR3 region: CASSPPGLKGGEQYF. The CDR3 region has the DNA TGTGCCAGCTCACCACCGGGGTTGAAGGGAGGCGAGCAGTACTTC.

This clonotype was seen at least ten times. This chain joins TRBV12-5 and TRBJ2-3, with D hard to call. Trimming left V 4 bases short and J 4 bases short, with 9 bases between. The CDR3 runs to 13 residues. Germline V gene lookup returns CDR1 LGHNT and CDR2 FRNRAP. Written as DNA, the CDR3 is TGTGCTAGTGGTTCCCCCAGTTCAGATACGCAGTATTTT. Its translation: CASGSPSSDTQYF.

This clonotype was observed at least ten times. The rearrangement uses TRBV9 and TRBJ1-5; unclear D gene. CDR1 is SGDLS, CDR2 YYNGEE, per germline. This CDR3 region has 13 residues. Trimming took off 0 bases at V and 7 bases at J, with 8 bases between the two ends. CDR3 coding DNA: TGTGCCAGCAGCGTAGGCTCAGGACAGCCCCAGCATTTT. Translation gives CASSVGSGQPQHF.

The rearrangement links TRBV20-1 to TRBJ2-2, with 9 nucleotides matching TRBD2. Germline V gives CDR1 DFQATT, CDR2 SNEGSKA (reference sequence). The CDR3 covers 15 residues. V lost 1 base, J lost 1 base, and 1 base stayed unmatched. The DNA of the CDR3 is TGCAGTGCTAGAGCTAGCGGGGTGAACACCGGGGAGCTGTTTTTT. Amino acids: CSARASGVNTGELFF.

This clonotype has a count of ten or more. This chain links TRBV4-2 with TRBJ2-3; 9 nucleotides align to TRBD2. Germline values: CDR1 LGHNA, CDR2 YNFKEQ. The CDR3 loop spans 17 amino acids. Losses at the gene ends were 2 bases for V and 0 bases for J; bases not matched to a gene: 6. This chain's CDR3 is CASSQRAGGISTDTQYF. CDR3 DNA: TGTGCCAGCAGCCAAAGAGCGGGAGGTATAAGCACAGATACGCAGTATTTT.

This clonotype was seen many times. The genes are TRBV20-1 and TRBJ1-1; D unclear. V was shortened by 0 bases and J by 0 bases, with 14 bases between the two germline ends. The germline gives CDR1 DFQATT, CDR2 SNEGSKA (reference sequence). The CDR3 has 16 residues. The CDR3, as DNA: TGCAGTGCTAGAGATCTTACAGCCTTGGTGAACACTGAAGCTTTCTTT. Translated, it gives CSARDLTALVNTEAFF.

In its sample, this clonotype was seen a few times. This chain joins TRBV19 and TRBJ1-5; D is undetermined. The length of the CDR3 is 12 residues. The germline V gene has CDR1 LNHDA and CDR2 SQIVND (reference sequence). V lost 4 bases, J lost 1 base, and 2 bases lay in between. CDR3 protein: CASSRSNQPQHF. CDR3 in DNA: TGTGCCAGTAGTAGAAGCAATCAGCCCCAGCATTTT.

The chain recombines TRBV12-3 or TRBV12-4 with TRBJ1-2, with 9 nucleotides matching TRBD1. V lost 6 bases, J lost 6 bases, and 8 bases stayed unmatched. This CDR3 comprises 14 residues. The CDR3 region is CASSPLGQGHGYTF. The DNA of the CDR3 is TGTGCCAGCAGCCCCCTGGGACAGGGTCATGGCTACACCTTC.